This T cell receptor beta chain was captured in a study of blood T cell repertoires in COVID-19. Study-level background: Spain, Italy and the United States supplied samples that represented acute and convalescent COVID-19.

This CDR3 has 13 amino acids. Trimming cost V 4 bases and J 2 bases, with 9 bases left between them. Germline V gene data show CDR1 as SEHNR and CDR2 as FQNEAQ (reference sequence). A single count supports this clone. Profiling relied on immunoSEQ multiplex PCR, and the TCRdb table lists in-frame clones only, not all of them. The top ten clones hold approximately 11% of a sample with under 75,000 clones, more than 75% of them seen once. Sequencing was performed on peripheral blood. The rearrangement links TRBV7-9 to TRBJ2-7; D uncertain. The TCR originated in a woman aged 18-29 years with acute or convalescent COVID-19. The CDR3 sequence is CASSSGRTYEQYF. CDR3 bases: TGTGCCAGCAGCTCTGGCAGAACCTACGAGCAGTACTTC.